Below are 28 T cell receptor beta chains sequenced from a single sample in a study of PD-1 blockade in classical Hodgkin lymphoma. Generated by immunoSEQ multiplex PCR, the TCRdb table keeps only in-frame clones and is missing some. The sample has 37,000 or so clones, just over 85% seen once. Every patient had relapsed following autologous stem cell transplantation, and cohorts differed in brentuximab vedotin exposure. Sequences were derived from peripheral blood mononuclear cells (PBMCs), sampled before the second cycle of nivolumab. The receptors were sampled from a human donor with classical Hodgkin lymphoma.

The sample holds a few counts of this clone. The rearrangement joins TRBV6-1 to TRBJ2-2; TRBD2 aligns across 12 bases. Germline loops: CDR1 MNHNS, CDR2 SASEGT. With 4 bases clipped from V and 7 bases from J, the junction kept 4 bases outside the gene matches. This CDR3 has 15 amino acids. CDR3 sequence (DNA): TGTGCCAGCAGTGGACTAGCGGGAGCGCTCGGGGAGCTGTTTTTT. It is translated as CASSGLAGALGELFF.

The chain couples TRBV5-1 to TRBJ1-1; no firm D call. V shed 4 bases and J shed 0 bases, with 10 bases lying between them. CDR1 is SGHRS and CDR2 is YFSETQ in the germline V gene. The CDR3 consists of 14 residues. Here the CDR3 reads CASSRRELNTEAFF. CDR3 nucleotide sequence: TGCGCCAGCAGCCGACGTGAATTGAACACTGAAGCTTTCTTT.

The chain couples TRBV29-1 to TRBJ2-2; no firm D call. This CDR3 contains 17 residues. V lost 7 bases and J lost 0, with 21 bases in between. Germline V CDR1 and CDR2: SQVTM, ANQGSEA. CDR3 sequence reads: CSASPRHPGANTGELFF. CDR3 DNA sequence: TGCAGCGCCTCACCACGGCATCCGGGCGCGAACACCGGGGAGCTGTTTTTT.

The chain combines TRBV6-1 with TRBJ2-1; D gene unclear. The CDR3 spans 14 residues. Germline V gene sequence: CDR1 MNHNS, CDR2 SASEGT. Trimming stripped 0 bases from V and 2 bases from J, with 5 bases between. CDR3 residues: CASSEAGTYNEQFF. Written as DNA, the CDR3 is TGTGCCAGCAGTGAAGCGGGGACCTACAATGAGCAGTTCTTC.

Written as DNA, the CDR3 is TGTGCCAGCAGCGGGGGGGGGCGAAATGAAAAACTGTTTTTT. It yields the protein CASSGGGRNEKLFF. The chain employs TRBV7-8 and TRBJ1-4; a possible D gene is TRBD1 (6 bases). The CDR3 has 14 residues. Germline V gene lookup returns CDR1 SGHVS and CDR2 FQNEAQ. V lost 5 bases and J 5 bases, leaving 12 bases between the germline ends.

The V call is TRBV4-2, the J call TRBJ2-6, with D uncertain. This CDR3 has 16 residues. Per the germline V gene, CDR1 is LGHNA and CDR2 is YNFKEQ. Trimming removed 4 bases at V and 0 bases at J, with 10 bases between. The CDR3 sequence: CASSRAHYSGANVLTF. CDR3 nucleotides: TGTGCCAGCAGCCGAGCACATTACTCTGGGGCCAACGTCCTGACTTTC.

The chain recombines TRBV2 with TRBJ2-1; 15 nucleotides match TRBD2. This CDR3 has 15 amino acids. Losses at the gene ends were 7 bases for V and 6 bases for J; bases not matched to a gene: 4. Germline CDR1 SNHLY, CDR2 FYNNEI. The CDR3 DNA sequence: TGTGCCAGCATTGGGACTAGCGGGGGGTCCAATGAGCAGTTCTTC. Protein sequence: CASIGTSGGSNEQFF.

The DNA for the CDR3 is TGTGCCAGCAGCACGGACAGGTCAAACTATGGCTACACCTTC. Protein sequence: CASSTDRSNYGYTF. V usage is TRBV14 and J usage is TRBJ1-2; TRBD1 matches at 7 bases. J gave up 2 bases and V 5 bases, and 5 bases lay outside the gene matches. The length of the CDR3 is 14 residues. In germline, CDR1 is SGHDN, CDR2 FVKESK.

V usage is TRBV2 and J usage is TRBJ2-7; D perhaps matches TRBD2 (6 bases). From germline, CDR1 is SNHLY and CDR2 FYNNEI. This CDR3 is built from 15 residues. V was cut by 1 base and J by 3 bases, with 13 bases left in between. The CDR3, as DNA: TGTGCCAGCAGTGAAGAGGGGCCGGGACTCTACGAGCAGTACTTC. Its protein product is CASSEEGPGLYEQYF.

This chain joins TRBV27 and TRBJ2-3; 15 bases align to TRBD2. The trim removed 8 bases at V and 5 bases at J, leaving 17 bases unmatched. CDR1 and CDR2 (germline): MNHEY, SMNVEV (reference sequence). The CDR3 runs 19 residues. DNA of the CDR3: TGTGCCAGCCGACTCTCGGGACTAGCGGGAGGAACCCCCGGAGATACGCAGTATTTT. Amino acids: CASRLSGLAGGTPGDTQYF.

The chain recombines TRBV2 with TRBJ2-3, with unresolved D. Deletions cut 6 bases from V and 3 bases from J, with 10 bases between. This CDR3 spans 13 amino acids. Germline V gene data show CDR1 as SNHLY and CDR2 as FYNNEI. The DNA for the CDR3 is TGTGCCAGCAGAAGGAGCGAGACAGATACGCAGTATTTT. Its translation: CASRRSETDTQYF.

This clone was observed a few times. The chain employs TRBV27 and TRBJ1-1; no clear D gene. The germline V gene has CDR1 MNHEY and CDR2 SMNVEV (reference sequence). V was trimmed by 2 bases and J by 5 bases, leaving 12 bases between them. The CDR3 runs 14 residues. The CDR3 is CASSLVLGRTEAFF. The CDR3 region has the DNA TGTGCCAGCAGTTTAGTCCTGGGAAGGACTGAAGCTTTCTTT.

V is TRBV10-3 and J is TRBJ2-7, with 9 bases matching TRBD2. The ends lost 6 bases at V and 0 bases at J; junction bases unmatched: 6. The CDR3 has 15 residues. CDR1 and CDR2 (germline): ENHRY, SYGVKD. The CDR3 loop reads CAIRRTSESSYEQYF. The CDR3 DNA reads as TGTGCCATCAGACGGACTAGCGAAAGCTCCTACGAGCAGTACTTC.

This chain joins TRBV10-2 and TRBJ1-1; D remains ambiguous. There are 11 residues in the CDR3. CDR1 and CDR2 (germline): WSHSY, SAAADI. V was trimmed by 0 bases and J by 13 bases, leaving 9 bases between them. CDR3 in amino acids: CASSESYFGFF. The CDR3 nucleotides are TGCGCCAGCAGTGAGTCTTATTTCGGTTTCTTT.

The chain employs TRBV6-5 and TRBJ2-7; D ambiguous. Germline values: CDR1 MNHEY, CDR2 SVGAGI. The CDR3 is 13 residues long. Trimming stripped 2 bases from V and 3 bases from J, with 8 bases between. CDR3 amino acids: CASSYGVGYEQYF. The CDR3 bases are TGTGCCAGCAGTTACGGGGTCGGCTACGAGCAGTACTTC.

This chain uses TRBV28 with TRBJ1-1; 10 nucleotides match TRBD1. Germline loops: CDR1 MDHEN, CDR2 SYDVKM. Trimming cost V 3 bases and J 6 bases; bases outside gene matches: 4. CDR3 length: 14 residues. For the CDR3, the DNA is TGTGCCAGCAGTTTGTCTGGGACAGGGGCTGAAGCTTTCTTT. Translating it yields CASSLSGTGAEAFF.

CDR3 residues: CASSHFGQGFYEQYF. Here the CDR3 DNA reads TGTGCCAGCAGCCATTTCGGACAGGGCTTTTACGAGCAGTACTTC. The rearrangement uses TRBV14 and TRBJ2-7; 8 bases are shared with TRBD1. V was clipped by 3 bases and J by 4 bases; unmatched bases: 8. The germline V gene has CDR1 SGHDN and CDR2 FVKESK. This CDR3 contains 15 residues. Variable domain in full (rest from reference TRBV14 and TRBJ2-7): EAGVTQFPSHSVIEKGQTVTLRCDPISGHDNLYWYRRVMGKEIKFLLHFVKESKQDESGMPNNRFLAERTGGTYSTLKVQPAELEDSGVYFCASSHFGQGFYEQYFGPGTRLTVT.

The chain couples TRBV25-1 to TRBJ2-3, with 9 bases lining up with TRBD2. This CDR3 region has 15 residues. Germline loops: CDR1 MGHDK, CDR2 SYGVNS. V shed 5 bases, J shed 0 bases, and the junction held 3 bases outside the gene matches. CDR3 in DNA: TGTGCCAGCAGTCCCAGCGGGAGGAGCACAGATACGCAGTATTTT. Amino acid sequence: CASSPSGRSTDTQYF.

The V call is TRBV7-9, the J call TRBJ1-3; a weak D match, TRBD1 (5 bases). V gave up 3 bases and J gave up 4 bases, with 16 bases separating them. The germline gives CDR1 SEHNR, CDR2 FQNEAQ (reference sequence). This CDR3 has 16 residues. CDR3 in DNA: TGTGCCAGCAGCTTCCAGGGCCCCACTGGGGGAAACACCATATATTTT. Translated: CASSFQGPTGGNTIYF. Full variable domain (outside the CDR3, taken from reference TRBV7-9 and TRBJ1-3): DTGVSQNPRHKITKRGQNVTFRCDPISEHNRLYWYRQTLGQGPEFLTYFQNEAQLEKSRLLSDRFSAERPKGSFSTLEIQRTEQGDSAMYLCASSFQGPTGGNTIYFGEGSWLTVV.

The rearrangement uses TRBV5-1 and TRBJ2-1, with a weak D call TRBD2 (7 bases). V lost 4 bases to trimming and J lost 2 bases, with 13 bases between them. The CDR3 is 15 amino acids. Per germline, CDR1 SGHRS and CDR2 YFSETQ. As DNA, the CDR3 is TGCGCCAGCAGCGGGGGGGACAAGGCCTACAATGAGCAGTTCTTC. This codes for CASSGGDKAYNEQFF.

The V call is TRBV5-1, the J call TRBJ2-7; the D is unclear. CDR1 and CDR2 (germline): SGHRS, YFSETQ. Trimming stripped 0 bases from V and 6 bases from J, with 10 bases between. The CDR3 extends over 13 amino acids. DNA of the CDR3: TGCGCCAGCAGCTTGGAAACGCCGTCCGAGCAGTACTTC. Translated, it gives CASSLETPSEQYF.

The V gene is TRBV30, the J gene TRBJ1-2; 8 bases fit TRBD1. The CDR3 length is 14 residues. CDR1 and CDR2 from the germline V gene are GTSNPN and SVGIG (reference sequence). The V gene end was trimmed by 0 bases and the J gene end by 3 bases; junction bases not matched to a gene: 3. CDR3 in DNA: TGTGCCTGGAGTGTACGGACAGGGCACTATGGCTACACCTTC. It translates to CAWSVRTGHYGYTF.

This clone appeared once. The CDR3 nucleotides are TGTGCCAGCAGTAAGACTAGCGGCTTAATTATCAGCTCCTACGAGCAGTACTTC. As protein: CASSKTSGLIISSYEQYF. This chain links TRBV2 with TRBJ2-7; TRBD2 matches 9 bases. Germline V gene lookup returns CDR1 SNHLY and CDR2 FYNNEI. After removal of 5 bases from V and 0 bases from J, the junction contained 14 bases not matched to a gene. The CDR3 totals 18 residues.

The chain is built from TRBV4-1 and TRBJ1-1, with a tentative D call TRBD1 (5 bases). V lost 4 bases and J lost 3, with 21 bases in between. This CDR3 region has 17 residues. Germline lookup yields CDR1 MGHRA and CDR2 YSYEKL. This CDR3 is CASSPFAGAGLYTEAFF. The DNA of the CDR3 is TGCGCCAGCAGCCCGTTTGCCGGGGCCGGGCTCTACACTGAAGCTTTCTTT.

V is TRBV5-6 and J is TRBJ2-2, with D tentatively TRBD2 (6 bases). Looked up from germline, CDR1 is SGHDT and CDR2 is YYEEEE. V was trimmed by 1 base and J by 6 bases, leaving 10 bases between them. This CDR3 has 14 amino acids. The CDR3 coding sequence is TGTGCCAGCAGCTTGCGCGGGATCGCCGGGGAGCTGTTTTTT. As protein: CASSLRGIAGELFF.

In its sample, this clone was seen a few times. The rearrangement links TRBV18 to TRBJ2-7, with 11 bases fitting TRBD1. V lost 7 bases, J lost 3 bases, and 5 bases stayed unmatched. Germline V CDR1 and CDR2: KGHSH, LQKENI. This CDR3 has 14 amino acids. The DNA for the CDR3 is TGTGCCAGCTTTTCCGGGACAGGGGGCTACGAGCAGTACTTC. Translating gives CASFSGTGGYEQYF.

The CDR3 DNA reads TGTGCCAGCAGTAAGGACTTCTCCTACAATGAGCAGTTCTTC. As protein: CASSKDFSYNEQFF. The rearrangement uses TRBV6-6 and TRBJ2-1, with a tentative D call TRBD2 (5 bases). Germline V gene sequence: CDR1 MNHNY, CDR2 SVGAGI (reference sequence). V was trimmed by 5 bases and J by 0 bases, leaving 8 bases between them. The CDR3 length is 14 residues.

The rearrangement uses TRBV19 and TRBJ1-5; D is uncertain. The CDR3 runs to 16 residues. The germline V gene encodes CDR1 LNHDA and CDR2 SQIVND (reference sequence). V was pared by 4 bases and J by 5 bases, with 18 bases between. CDR3 in DNA: TGTGCCAGTAGTAAAATTCTCGGTCAGTTTTATCAGCCCCAGCATTTT. Encoded protein: CASSKILGQFYQPQHF.